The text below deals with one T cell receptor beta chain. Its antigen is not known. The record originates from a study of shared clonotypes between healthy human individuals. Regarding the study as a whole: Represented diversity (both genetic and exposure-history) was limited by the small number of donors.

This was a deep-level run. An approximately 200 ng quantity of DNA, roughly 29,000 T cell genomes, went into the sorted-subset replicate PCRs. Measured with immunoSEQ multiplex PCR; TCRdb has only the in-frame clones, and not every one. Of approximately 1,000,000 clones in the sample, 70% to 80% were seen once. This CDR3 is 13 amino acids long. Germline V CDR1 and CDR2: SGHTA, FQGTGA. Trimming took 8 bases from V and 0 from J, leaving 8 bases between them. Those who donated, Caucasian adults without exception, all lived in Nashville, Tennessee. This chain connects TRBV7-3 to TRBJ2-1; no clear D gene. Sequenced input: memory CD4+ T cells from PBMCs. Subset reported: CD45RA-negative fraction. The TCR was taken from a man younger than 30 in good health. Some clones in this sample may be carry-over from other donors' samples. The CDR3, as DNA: TGTGCCAGCGGTGCCAGCTCCTACAATGAGCAGTTCTTC. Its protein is CASGASSYNEQFF.